A selection of T cell receptor beta chains follows, all from one sample in a study of T cells after yellow fever vaccination. TCRdb reprocessed the 5' RACE reads with MiXCR, giving one entry per CDR3 protein. This table holds 28,000 or so distinct CDR3 sequences, nearly 4.5% found once. Here the sequenced sample was CD8+ T cells sorted from PBMCs, taken 5 days after the yellow fever booster vaccination. These receptors were collected from a man between 25 and 39 years old who received the YFV17D yellow fever vaccine. The CDR3 runs from the conserved cysteine through the conserved F or W. D genes are given only for firm matches. Only some rows state a clone size, as once, few, many or a class for expanded clones.

TRBJ2-5	TRBV7-2	-	many	CASSLVSFMGETQYF	TGTGCCAGCAGCCTTGTTTCGTTCATGGGGGAGACCCAGTACTTC
TRBJ2-5	TRBV6-5	TRBD1	many	CASSLTTGTGEETQYF	TGTGCCAGCAGTCTAACCACCGGGACAGGGGAAGAGACCCAGTACTTC
TRBJ1-3	TRBV5-1	-	many	CASSLDPTGSGNTIYF	TGCGCCAGCAGCTTGGATCCAACGGGCTCTGGAAACACCATATATTTT
TRBJ2-1	TRBV10-3	TRBD2	many	CAILSGSDDEQFF	TGTGCCATCCTGAGCGGGAGTGATGATGAGCAGTTCTTC
TRBJ2-7	TRBV28	TRBD1	many	CASSLLLLQGEAYEQYF	TGTGCCAGCAGTTTGTTACTCTTACAGGGGGAGGCATACGAGCAGTACTTC
TRBJ2-5	TRBV7-2	TRBD2	many	CASSFLSGVQETQYF	TGTGCCAGCAGCTTCCTTAGCGGGGTACAAGAGACCCAGTACTTC
TRBJ2-7	TRBV7-9	-	many	CASSQVDEQYF	TGTGCCAGCAGCCAAGTAGACGAGCAGTACTTC
TRBJ2-7	TRBV7-8	-	many	CASSLGMDLYEQYF	TGTGCCAGCAGCTTGGGAATGGACCTCTACGAGCAGTACTTC
TRBJ1-6	TRBV7-9	-	many	CASSPSIDNSPLHF	TGTGCCAGCAGCCCTAGCATTGATAATTCACCCCTCCACTTT
TRBJ2-7	TRBV28	-	-	CASGSGFSYEQYF	TGTGCCAGCGGAAGCGGGTTTTCCTACGAGCAGTACTTC
TRBJ2-1	TRBV6-2/TRBV6-3	-	many	CASSYDGTGTRDNEQFF	TGTGCCAGCAGTTACGACGGGACCGGGACAAGGGACAATGAGCAGTTCTTC
TRBJ2-2	TRBV20-1	-	many	CSALIFVGANTGELFF	TGCAGTGCTCTAATCTTTGTCGGGGCGAACACCGGGGAGCTGTTTTTT
TRBJ2-1	TRBV7-9	TRBD2	many	CATGGLAGVGSYNEQFF	TGTGCCACCGGGGGACTAGCGGGAGTGGGGTCCTACAATGAGCAGTTCTTC
TRBJ2-7	TRBV28	-	many	CASSFGGAAHEQYF	TGTGCCAGCAGTTTCGGCGGGGCGGCACACGAGCAGTACTTC
TRBJ2-1	TRBV7-6	TRBD2	many	CASSETSGRARNEQFF	TGTGCCAGCAGCGAGACTAGCGGGAGGGCCCGGAATGAGCAGTTCTTC
TRBJ2-1	TRBV20-1	-	many	CSAPDGYNEQFF	TGCAGTGCTCCGGACGGATACAATGAGCAGTTCTTC
TRBJ1-5	TRBV10-3	-	many	CAIKDEGDNQPQHF	TGTGCCATCAAGGATGAGGGTGACAATCAGCCCCAGCATTTT
TRBJ2-2	TRBV27	-	many	CASSWGAVGGELFF	TGTGCCAGCAGTTGGGGGGCCGTAGGCGGGGAGCTGTTTTTT
TRBJ2-3	TRBV6-6	-	many	CASRFWQTDTQYF	TGTGCCAGCAGATTTTGGCAGACAGATACGCAGTATTTT
TRBJ2-1	TRBV10-3	TRBD2	many	CAISEPSGVAGATEQFF	TGTGCCATCAGTGAGCCCTCCGGGGTAGCGGGAGCGACTGAGCAGTTCTTC
TRBJ2-1	TRBV15	-	many	CATSRAREEQFF	TGTGCCACCAGCAGAGCGAGGGAAGAGCAGTTCTTC
TRBJ2-1	TRBV10-2	TRBD2	many	CASSLLAGGTYNEQFF	TGCGCCAGCAGTTTGCTAGCGGGTGGAACCTACAATGAGCAGTTCTTC
TRBJ2-7	TRBV5-1	-	many	CASSLQHHEQYF	TGCGCCAGCAGCCTACAACACCACGAGCAGTACTTC
TRBJ2-3	TRBV11-2	TRBD2	many	CASVREQSGDTQYF	TGTGCCAGCGTGCGGGAGCAGTCGGGAGATACGCAGTATTTT
TRBJ2-5	TRBV12-3/TRBV12-4	TRBD1	few	CASSFWTGQKGVQETQYF	TGTGCCAGCAGTTTCTGGACAGGCCAAAAGGGGGTTCAAGAGACCCAGTACTTC
TRBJ2-5	TRBV5-1	-	many	CASRESETQYF	TGCGCCAGCAGAGAGTCGGAGACCCAGTACTTC
TRBJ2-2	TRBV6-4	-	many	CASSDRATGELFF	TGTGCCAGCAGTGACAGGGCCACCGGGGAGCTGTTTTTT
TRBJ2-1	TRBV11-2	TRBD2	many	CASSLVLAGGYNEQFF	TGTGCCAGCAGCTTAGTTTTAGCGGGGGGATACAATGAGCAGTTCTTC
TRBJ1-2	TRBV11-2	-	many	CASSLVGGGYGYTF	TGTGCCAGCAGCTTAGTAGGCGGAGGCTATGGCTACACCTTC
TRBJ2-1	TRBV15	TRBD2	many	CATSVTGTSGEQFF	TGTGCCACCAGCGTGACCGGGACTAGCGGTGAGCAGTTCTTC
TRBJ2-2	TRBV24-1	TRBD1	few	CATIGTGSYTGELFF	TGTGCCACCATCGGGACAGGTTCTTACACCGGGGAGCTGTTTTTT
TRBJ2-2	TRBV27	-	many	CASSPWADSNTGELFF	TGTGCCAGCAGTCCTTGGGCGGATTCTAACACCGGGGAGCTGTTTTTT
TRBJ2-5	TRBV14	-	-	CASSQEALRETQYF	TGTGCCAGCAGCCAAGAGGCCCTTCGGGAGACCCAGTACTTC
TRBJ1-4	TRBV2	-	-	CASSERGGFEKLFF	TGTGCCAGCAGTGAGAGGGGAGGTTTTGAAAAACTGTTTTTT
TRBJ1-2	TRBV20-1	-	many	CSAAAGGSLYYGYTF	TGCAGTGCCGCGGCAGGTGGATCACTATACTATGGCTACACCTTC
TRBJ2-1	TRBV5-1	TRBD2	many	CASSSPGASGISYNEQFF	TGCGCCAGCAGTTCCCCGGGGGCTAGCGGGATCTCCTACAATGAGCAGTTCTTC
TRBJ2-3	TRBV7-9	-	many	CASSTPSGDGTDTQYF	TGTGCCAGCAGCACCCCATCAGGGGATGGGACAGATACGCAGTATTTT